Listed below are T cell receptor beta chains from one sample, sequenced in a study of cytomegalovirus exposure and HLA in healthy donors. The protocol was immunoSEQ multiplex PCR, while the TCRdb copy is restricted to in-frame clones and leaves out a portion. The table has over 150,000 clones, 75% to 85% seen once. Input material: PBMCs. The source is a boy between 10 and 17 years old in good health and CMV-seronegative. Each CDR3 is given with its conserved first and last residue. The D gene is left open where the match is weak. Size is omitted from some rows. Given values are once, few, many or a class for expanded clones.

>TRBD1|TRBJ2-7|TRBV6-1|NA
TGTGCCAGCAGGGATAAGGGACAGGACGGGTTCGAGCAGTACTTC
CASRDKGQDGFEQYF
>TRBD1|TRBJ1-2|TRBV7-9|NA
TGTGCCAGCAGCTTGCCGGGACAGGGACCAGACTATGGCTACACCTTC
CASSLPGQGPDYGYTF
>NA|TRBJ2-3|TRBV25-1|once
TGTGCCAGCAGTTCATTGGAGACGCAGTATTTT
CASSSLETQYF
>TRBD1|TRBJ1-3|TRBV10-1|NA
TGCGCCAGCACTGGGACAGGGGGTTCTGGAAACACCATATATTTT
CASTGTGGSGNTIYF
>TRBD1|TRBJ1-5|TRBV12-5|NA
TGTGCTAGTGGCCTCAATCCCGGGACAGGGACCCATCAGCCCCAGCATTTT
CASGLNPGTGTHQPQHF
>TRBD1|TRBJ1-2|TRBV7-2|NA
TGTGCCAGCAGCTTAGTGACAGGGTTTGCTAACTATGGCTACACCTTC
CASSLVTGFANYGYTF
>TRBD1|TRBJ1-3|TRBV7-2|few
TGTGCCAGCAGCCCGACAGGGTCTGGAAACACCATATATTTT
CASSPTGSGNTIYF
>NA|TRBJ2-7|TRBV11-3|NA
TGTGCCAGCAGCTTAGACTCGAGCGTTCTAAGCTACGAGCAGTACTTC
CASSLDSSVLSYEQYF
>NA|TRBJ2-7|TRBV9|once
TGTGCCAGCAGCCCCCGGCAGGGGTTTCTCTACGAGCAGTACTTC
CASSPRQGFLYEQYF
>TRBD1|TRBJ2-7|TRBV19|NA
TGTGCCAGTACCCCAGGGACAGGAGCCTACGAGCAGTACTTC
CASTPGTGAYEQYF
>TRBD1|TRBJ1-1|TRBV5-1|NA
TGCGCCAGCAGCGCCGAGACAGGGCCGTGGCCTGAAGCTTTCTTT
CASSAETGPWPEAFF
>TRBD1|TRBJ1-4|TRBV6-1|NA
TGTGCCAGCGAACAACGCAGGGGGCTTTATGAAAAACTGTTTTTT
CASEQRRGLYEKLFF
>TRBD1|TRBJ2-5|TRBV6-5|NA
TGTGCCAGCAGGGTGGTCGTAGGGGGCGCTCAGACCCAGTACTTC
CASRVVVGGAQTQYF
>NA|TRBJ1-1|TRBV19|NA
TGTGCCACTAAGGACACCTTGAACACTGAAGCTTTCTTT
CATKDTLNTEAFF
>NA|TRBJ2-3|TRBV6-6|once
TGTGCCAGCAGTTACTTCAACACAGATACGCAGTATTTT
CASSYFNTDTQYF
>TRBD1|TRBJ2-5|TRBV28|once
TGTGCCAGCAGTTTATGGGGGACAGGGTCCCAAGAGACCCAGTACTTC
CASSLWGTGSQETQYF
>NA|TRBJ1-1|TRBV15|few
TGTGCCACCAGCCCCAGCGGAGGGGCCACTGAAGCTTTCTTT
CATSPSGGATEAFF
>NA|TRBJ1-6|TRBV11-3|NA
TGTGCCAGCAGCTTACACACCTTAAGCTCCTATAATTCACCCCTCCACTTT
CASSLHTLSSYNSPLHF
>NA|TRBJ2-3|TRBV19|NA
TGTGCCTCAAACTGGGGCAGGAGATTCACAGATACGCAGTATTTT
CASNWGRRFTDTQYF
>NA|TRBJ2-6|TRBV2|NA
TGTGCCAGCAGCCAATCCTACTCTGGGGCCAACGTCCTGACTTTC
CASSQSYSGANVLTF
>TRBD2|TRBJ2-1|TRBV4-1|NA
TGCGCCAGCAGCCAAGGATTAACTAGCGGGGGGGCCTACAATGAGCAGTTCTTC
CASSQGLTSGGAYNEQFF
>NA|TRBJ2-7|TRBV6-5|NA
TGTGCCAGCGCGCGCTCCCTGCCCGAGCAGTACTTC
CASARSLPEQYF
>TRBD2|TRBJ2-1|TRBV7-9|NA
TGTGCCAGCAGCGACTCCCCCGGACTAGCGGGAGGGTATGAGCAGTTCTTC
CASSDSPGLAGGYEQFF
>TRBD1|TRBJ2-7|TRBV7-9|NA
TGTTCCAGCAGCCCAACGGACAGGGCCTACGAGCAGTACTTC
CSSSPTDRAYEQYF
>TRBD2|TRBJ2-1|TRBV28|NA
TGTGCCAGCAGCCTAGCGGGGGTCCCTAATGAGCAGTTCTTC
CASSLAGVPNEQFF
>TRBD1|TRBJ2-1|TRBV7-9|NA
TGTGCAGAAAGTAGGGGGCGCAATGAGCAGTTCTTC
CAESRGRNEQFF
>NA|TRBJ2-1|TRBV9|NA
TGTGCCAGCAGCTCCAGTGTCGGGGAGTCGGTATGGAATGAGCAGTTCTTC
CASSSSVGESVWNEQFF
>TRBD2|TRBJ2-1|TRBV5-1|NA
TGCGCCAGCAGCACTGGATTAGCGGGGGTACAAGCTTACAATGAGCAGTTCTTC
CASSTGLAGVQAYNEQFF
>NA|TRBJ2-7|TRBV6-1|NA
TGTGCCACCCGCCAGGGAACCAGCGAGCAGTACTTC
CATRQGTSEQYF
>TRBD2|TRBJ2-1|TRBV29-1|NA
TGCAGCGTTGAAGGTCAAGCGGGGGTCTACAATGAGCAGTTCTTC
CSVEGQAGVYNEQFF
>NA|TRBJ1-1|TRBV2|NA
TGTGCCAGCAGTGAACGGGACACCGCTATCACTGAAGCTTTCTTT
CASSERDTAITEAFF
>NA|TRBJ2-1|TRBV15|NA
TGTGCCACTTCCCTAGCCGGCGGCTGGAATGAGCAGTTCTTC
CATSLAGGWNEQFF
>NA|TRBJ2-3|TRBV6-5|NA
TGTGCCTCAGCGGACGCGCTCGGAAATACGCAGTATTTT
CASADALGNTQYF
>NA|TRBJ1-6|TRBV2|NA
TGTGCCATTATACAAAACACTCGAGGGAATTCACCCCTCCACTTT
CAIIQNTRGNSPLHF
>NA|TRBJ1-1|TRBV6-4|NA
TGTGCCAGCAGTGAGACACCGAACACTGAAGCTTTCTTT
CASSETPNTEAFF
>TRBD1|TRBJ2-7|TRBV5-8|NA
TGTGCCAGCAGCTTGGCCGGGACAGGGTTCCCCTACGAGCAGTACTTC
CASSLAGTGFPYEQYF
>TRBD1|TRBJ2-2|TRBV7-3|NA
TGTGCCAGCAGCTCGCTTGGACAGGGGGCCGGCGGGGAGCTGTTTTTT
CASSSLGQGAGGELFF
>NA|TRBJ1-1|TRBV29-1|few
TGCAGCGTTGGTCTACAGATGAACACTGAAGCTTTCTTT
CSVGLQMNTEAFF
>NA|TRBJ2-1|TRBV7-9|NA
TGTTCCAGCAGCCTAACAGGCTACAATGAGCAGTTCTTC
CSSSLTGYNEQFF
>TRBD2|TRBJ2-1|TRBV9|NA
TGTGCCAGCAGCGTTCGACTAGCGGGAGCCTACAATGAGCAGTTCTTC
CASSVRLAGAYNEQFF
>NA|TRBJ1-2|TRBV7-2|NA
TGTGCCAGCAGCTTAGCCAGGGGATATGGCTACACCTTC
CASSLARGYGYTF
>NA|TRBJ2-5|TRBV11-3|NA
TGTGCCAGCAGCCCCGGGGGTGGAGAGACCCAGTACTTC
CASSPGGGETQYF
>NA|TRBJ2-1|TRBV4-2|NA
TGTGCCAGCAGCCAATTCAATAGCGGTGAGCAGTTCTTC
CASSQFNSGEQFF
>TRBD1|TRBJ1-1|TRBV18|NA
TGTGCCACCTCCAGGGACAGGGACGCTGAAGCTTTCTTT
CATSRDRDAEAFF
>NA|TRBJ1-6|TRBV5-6|NA
TGTGCCAGCAGCTTGCCCAAAACGAGGAGCTCACCCCTCCACTTT
CASSLPKTRSSPLHF
>NA|TRBJ2-2|TRBV6-4|NA
TGTGCCAGCAGTGGTTCATCCGGGGAGCTGTTTTTT
CASSGSSGELFF
>NA|TRBJ2-7|TRBV7-9|NA
TGTGCCAGCGATAGACGGGGTGGCTCCTACGAGCAGTACTTC
CASDRRGGSYEQYF
>TRBD1|TRBJ2-7|TRBV7-9|NA
TGTGCCAGCAGCTTAGGACAGGGGAGAGTCGAGCAGTACTTC
CASSLGQGRVEQYF
>NA|TRBJ1-1|TRBV4-1|NA
TGCGCCAGCAGCCTAAACTCAGAAGCTTTCTTT
CASSLNSEAFF
>TRBD1|TRBJ1-2|TRBV6-5|NA
TGTGCCAGCAGTTACATGGACAGGGGGCAAGGCTACACCTTC
CASSYMDRGQGYTF
>TRBD2|TRBJ2-1|TRBV9|NA
TGTGCCAGCAGCGTTGATCTAGCGGGAGATACCTACAATGAGCAGTTCTTC
CASSVDLAGDTYNEQFF
>TRBD1|TRBJ1-2|TRBV7-8|NA
TGTGCCAGCAGCCCACGGACAGGGGGCTATGGCTACACCTTC
CASSPRTGGYGYTF
>TRBD1|TRBJ1-2|TRBV29-1|NA
TGCAGCGCCGAACGGGACAGTGGGTATGGCTACACCTTC
CSAERDSGYGYTF
>TRBD1|TRBJ1-1|TRBV7-9|NA
TGTGCCAGCGTAGACAGGGACGGGACTGAAGCTTTCTTT
CASVDRDGTEAFF